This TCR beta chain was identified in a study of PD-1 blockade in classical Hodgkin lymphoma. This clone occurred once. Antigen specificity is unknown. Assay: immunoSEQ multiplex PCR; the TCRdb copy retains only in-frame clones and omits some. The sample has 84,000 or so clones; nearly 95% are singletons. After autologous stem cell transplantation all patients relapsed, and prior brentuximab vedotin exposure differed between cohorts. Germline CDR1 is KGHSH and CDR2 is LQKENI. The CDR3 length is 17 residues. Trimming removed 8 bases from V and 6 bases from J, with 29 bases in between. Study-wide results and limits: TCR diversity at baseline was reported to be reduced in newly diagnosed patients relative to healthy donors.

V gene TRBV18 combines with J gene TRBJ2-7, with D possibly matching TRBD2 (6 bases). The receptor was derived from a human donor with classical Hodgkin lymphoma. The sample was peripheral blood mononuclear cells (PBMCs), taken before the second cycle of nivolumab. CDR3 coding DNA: TGTGCCAGCCCCCAGGAGGGTGTTGTGTTGGGATTGGGCGAGCAGTACTTC. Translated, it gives CASPQEGVVLGLGEQYF.